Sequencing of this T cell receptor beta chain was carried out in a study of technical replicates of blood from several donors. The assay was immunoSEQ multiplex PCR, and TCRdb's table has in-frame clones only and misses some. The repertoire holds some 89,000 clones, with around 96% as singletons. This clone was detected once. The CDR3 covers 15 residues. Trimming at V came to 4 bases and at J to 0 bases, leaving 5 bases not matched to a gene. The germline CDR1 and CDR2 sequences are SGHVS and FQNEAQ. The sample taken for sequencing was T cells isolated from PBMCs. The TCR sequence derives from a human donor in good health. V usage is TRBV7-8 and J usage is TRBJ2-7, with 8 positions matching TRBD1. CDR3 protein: CASSSRDRSSYEQYF. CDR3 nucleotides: TGTGCCAGCAGCTCCCGGGACAGGAGCTCCTACGAGCAGTACTTC. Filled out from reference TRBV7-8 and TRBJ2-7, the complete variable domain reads GAGVSQSPRYKVAKRGQDVALRCDPISGHVSLFWYQQALGQGPEFLTYFQNEAQLDKSGLPSDRFFAERPEGSVSTLKIQRTQQEDSAVYLCASSSRDRSSYEQYFGPGTRLTVT.